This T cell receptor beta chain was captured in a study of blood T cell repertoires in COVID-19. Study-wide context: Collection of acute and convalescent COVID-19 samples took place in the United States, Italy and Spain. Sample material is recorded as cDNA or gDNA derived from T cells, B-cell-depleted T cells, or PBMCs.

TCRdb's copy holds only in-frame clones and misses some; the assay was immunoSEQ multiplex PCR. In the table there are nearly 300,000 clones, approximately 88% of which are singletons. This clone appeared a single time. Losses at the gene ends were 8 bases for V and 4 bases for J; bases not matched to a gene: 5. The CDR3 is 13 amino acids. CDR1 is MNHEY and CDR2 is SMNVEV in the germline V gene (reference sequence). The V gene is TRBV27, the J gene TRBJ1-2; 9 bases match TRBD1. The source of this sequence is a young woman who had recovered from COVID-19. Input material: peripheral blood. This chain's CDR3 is CASGDREGYGYTF. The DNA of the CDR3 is TGTGCCAGCGGGGACAGGGAGGGCTATGGCTACACCTTC.